Listed below are T cell receptor beta chains from one sample, sequenced in a study of T cell responses to AZD1222 COVID-19 vaccine. The method was immunoSEQ multiplex PCR; TCRdb's version includes in-frame clones alone and lacks a portion of them. The data show about 100,000 clones, more than 70% seen once. Sequenced here: peripheral blood, sampled on day 0 of AZD1222 vaccination. The receptors were gathered from an adult in good health. CDR3s include the opening cysteine and the closing phenylalanine or tryptophan. Each record gives: clone size, D gene, J gene, V gene, CDR3 protein, CDR3 DNA. D genes are given only for firm matches. Only part of the rows carry a size: once, few, many, or a class if the clone is expanded.

- - TRBJ2-5 TRBV6-5 CASSPPRNQETQYF TGTGCCAGCAGCCCCCCCAGGAATCAAGAGACCCAGTACTTC
- - TRBJ1-3 TRBV7-2 CASSETPGPFSGNTIYF TGTGCCAGCAGCGAGACCCCGGGCCCATTCTCTGGAAACACCATATATTTT
few TRBD1 TRBJ1-5 TRBV6-5 CASRPGGPEPQHF TGTGCCAGCAGGCCAGGGGGCCCGGAGCCCCAGCATTTT
- TRBD1 TRBJ2-7 TRBV27 CASSFTGQGAYEQYF TGTGCCAGCAGTTTCACGGGACAGGGCGCCTACGAGCAGTACTTC
- TRBD2 TRBJ2-5 TRBV28 CASSSRLAGGFETQYF TGTGCCAGCAGTTCAAGACTCGCGGGAGGTTTCGAGACCCAGTACTTC
once TRBD2 TRBJ2-7 TRBV6-5 CASSYSGTRDEQYF TGTGCCAGCAGTTACTCAGGGACTAGAGACGAGCAGTACTTC
- - TRBJ1-1 TRBV4-1 CASSPRTLALMNTEAFF TGCGCCAGCAGCCCCCGGACCCTAGCCCTTATGAACACTGAAGCTTTCTTT
- TRBD1 TRBJ2-7 TRBV18 CASSPDRVIGWSAYF TGTGCCAGCTCACCGGACAGGGTGATCGGTTGGTCCGCGTACTTC
- - TRBJ1-1 TRBV7-9 CASSGRAEAFF TGTGCCAGCAGCGGACGTGCTGAAGCTTTCTTT
- - TRBJ2-3 TRBV7-9 CASSLDLSGTEDTQYF TGTGCCAGCAGCTTAGACCTTAGCGGGACAGAAGATACGCAGTATTTT
once TRBD1 TRBJ2-2 TRBV9 CASSYGQGSTGELFF TGTGCCAGCAGCTACGGACAGGGGAGCACCGGGGAGCTGTTTTTT
few - TRBJ1-1 TRBV25-1 CASRRGGGTEAFF TGTGCCAGCCGCCGGGGGGGCGGCACTGAAGCTTTCTTT
- TRBD2 TRBJ2-7 TRBV7-3 CASSLMASGRALRVGEQYF TGTGCCAGCAGCTTAATGGCTAGCGGGAGGGCCCTCCGAGTGGGTGAGCAGTACTTC
- TRBD2 TRBJ2-3 TRBV4-3 CASASGLALDTQYF TGCGCCAGCGCCTCGGGACTAGCCTTAGATACGCAGTATTTT
- - TRBJ1-3 TRBV5-1 CASSLYGTSGNTIYF TGCGCCAGCAGCTTGTATGGCACCTCTGGAAACACCATATATTTT
- TRBD1 TRBJ1-2 TRBV7-9 CASSLIRGSGYTF TGTGCCAGCAGCTTAATCAGGGGGAGTGGCTACACCTTC
once - TRBJ1-2 TRBV11-1 CASSSQWDNYGYTF TGTGCCAGCAGCTCTCAGTGGGACAACTATGGCTACACCTTC
- - TRBJ1-2 TRBV23-1 CARGRGYTF TGCGCCAGGGGGCGGGGCTACACCTTC
- - TRBJ1-2 TRBV21-1 CASSSPSGTNNYGYTF TGTGCCAGCAGCTCCCCCTCCGGGACAAATAACTATGGCTACACCTTC
- - TRBJ1-5 TRBV7-9 CASSLGQGNQPQHF TGTGCCAGCAGCTTAGGGCAGGGCAATCAGCCCCAGCATTTT
- - TRBJ1-3 TRBV18 CASSPTPDSGNTIYF TGTGCCAGCTCACCCACTCCCGACAGTGGAAACACCATATATTTT
once - TRBJ2-7 TRBV5-1 CASSLAPWGRREQYF TGCGCCAGCAGCTTGGCCCCCTGGGGGCGGAGAGAGCAGTACTTC
- - TRBJ2-1 TRBV28 CASSLDPSYNEQFF TGTGCCAGCAGTTTAGATCCCTCCTACAATGAGCAGTTCTTC
- TRBD2 TRBJ2-1 TRBV2 CASSTGLAGEQFF TGTGCCAGCAGTACTGGACTAGCGGGTGAGCAGTTCTTC
- - TRBJ1-1 TRBV2 CASRPLTGNTEAFF TGTGCCAGCAGACCTCTCACAGGGAACACTGAAGCTTTCTTT
- TRBD1 TRBJ1-5 TRBV7-9 CASSPQGERGQPQHF TGTGCCAGCAGCCCACAGGGGGAGAGGGGGCAGCCCCAGCATTTT
- - TRBJ1-3 TRBV4-1 CASSQGGNLLSGNTIYF TGCGCCAGCAGCCAAGGAGGGAATCTCCTCTCTGGAAACACCATATATTTT